The 7 T cell receptor beta chains presented below share a single source sample, sequenced in a study of T cell changes during pregnancy in multiple sclerosis. The table came from immunoSEQ multiplex PCR; TCRdb's copy has only in-frame clones and leaves some out. The sample has some 31,000 clones; roughly 90% are singletons. Source: CD4+ T cells from peripheral blood mononuclear cells, taken in the second trimester of pregnancy. The source of these receptors is a female donor in good health, enrolled as a control in a pregnancy study.

This chain joins TRBV7-2 and TRBJ1-2, with 7 bases aligning to TRBD1. From germline, CDR1 is SGHTA and CDR2 FQGNSA. This CDR3 has 14 amino acids. V gave up 6 bases and J gave up 5 bases; unmatched junction bases: 9. The CDR3 nucleotides read TGTGCCAGCAGGGATGACAGGGATCGGTATGGCTACACCTTC. Translating gives CASRDDRDRYGYTF. Full variable domain (outside the CDR3, taken from reference TRBV7-2 and TRBJ1-2): GAGVSQSPSNKVTEKGKDVELRCDPISGHTALYWYRQSLGQGLEFLIYFQGNSAPDKSGLPSDRFSAERTGGSVSTLTIQRTQQEDSAVYLCASRDDRDRYGYTFGSGTRLTVV.

V gene TRBV7-6 combines with J gene TRBJ2-1, with 7 positions matching TRBD1. Per the germline V gene, CDR1 is SGHVS and CDR2 is FNYEAQ. The CDR3 sequence is 16 residues long. The trim removed 5 bases at V and 3 bases at J, leaving 10 bases unmatched. Written as DNA, the CDR3 is TGTGCCAGCAGCCTGAGAGGGGGCGCCGGCTACAATGAGCAGTTCTTC. Translating it yields CASSLRGGAGYNEQFF. The full variable domain, completed using reference TRBV7-6 and TRBJ2-1, is GAGVSQSPRYKVTKRGQDVALRCDPISGHVSLYWYRQALGQGPEFLTYFNYEAQQDKSGLPNDRFSAERPEGSISTLTIQRTEQRDSAMYRCASSLRGGAGYNEQFFGPGTRLTVL.

The chain employs TRBV1 and TRBJ2-3; TRBD2 was called by the table and not checked on the DNA. TRBV1 is marked as a pseudogene. The CDR3 runs 16 residues. The CDR3 here is CTSSRDLAGGTDTQYF. CDR3 in DNA: TGCACCAGCAGCCGGGATTTAGCGGGGGGAACAGATACGCAGTATTTT.

The genes are TRBV5-1 and TRBJ2-7, with TRBD1 matching over 9 bases. The trim removed 2 bases at V and 5 bases at J, leaving 5 bases unmatched. The CDR3 covers 14 residues. Germline assignment: CDR1 SGHRS and CDR2 YFSETQ. The CDR3 coding sequence is TGCGCCAGCAGCTTTGGGACAGGGTCCCACGAGCAGTACTTC. Amino acid sequence: CASSFGTGSHEQYF.

The chain couples TRBV5-4 to TRBJ2-5; TRBD2 matches at 8 bases. CDR3 length: 16 residues. Germline assignment: CDR1 SGHNT and CDR2 YYREEE (reference sequence). V was clipped by 4 bases and J by 2 bases; unmatched bases: 10. CDR3 region: CASSPPRKRGQETQYF. The CDR3 nucleotides read TGTGCCAGCAGCCCCCCAAGAAAGCGGGGGCAAGAGACCCAGTACTTC.

This rearrangement joins TRBV5-1 to TRBJ2-2; unclear D gene. Per the germline V gene, CDR1 is SGHRS and CDR2 is YFSETQ. CDR3 length: 14 residues. V dropped 4 bases and J dropped 2 bases, with 9 bases sitting between them. In DNA form, the CDR3 reads TGCGCCAGCAGCCCTTCTCCTAACACCGGGGAGCTGTTTTTT. Translating it yields CASSPSPNTGELFF.

The chain joins TRBV6-9 to TRBJ1-1, with 7 bases matching TRBD1. The CDR3 sequence is 11 residues long. The J segment lost 3 bases and the V segment lost 9 bases, leaving 1 base of the junction unmatched. CDR1 is MNHGY, CDR2 SVAAGI, per germline. CDR3 residues: CARTGDTEAFF. The CDR3 DNA is TGTGCCAGAACAGGGGACACTGAAGCTTTCTTT.